Described below is a single T cell receptor beta chain sequence and its context. Antigen specificity is unknown. With the read ending 3 residues before the CDR3 end, the germline J gene is used to fill in that end. The table came from immunoSEQ multiplex PCR; TCRdb's copy has only in-frame clones and leaves some out. The sample holds around 23,000 clones. V shed 0 bases, J shed 5 bases, and the junction held 10 bases outside the gene matches. This CDR3 contains 16 residues. Germline lookup yields CDR1 DFQATT and CDR2 SNEGSKA (reference sequence). This record belongs to a study of T cells in women clearing cervical HPV infection. For the study at large: No precancer developed; the control's incident HPV16 infection cleared within 12 months. Blood came at first lesion visit for cases, post-clearance for controls.

Points from the study as a whole: TRBV6-7 abundance was lower in cases than controls (roughly 0.12% versus 0.15%).

All donors had a single incident cervical HPV16 infection, not prevalent. J is TRBJ2-5 and V is TRBV20-1; 9 bases map to TRBD2. The sequence was obtained from a woman between 18 and 69 years old with a cervical HPV16 infection that either progressed to CIN3+ or cleared (not recorded which). Sequences were obtained from blood buffy coat. CDR3 residues: CSARDPLAGSWETQYF. CDR3 bases read: TGCAGTGCTAGAGATCCGCTAGCGGGAAGCTGGGAGACC.